The sequence of this T cell receptor (beta chain) was determined in a study of blood T cell repertoires in COVID-19 (dated by TCRdb to 2018 to 2020). Study-level background: Samples from collaborators originated in the United States, Italy and Spain and spanned both the acute and convalescent phases of COVID-19. The prospective study material was composed of cDNA or gDNA derived from T cells, B-cell-depleted T cells, or PBMCs. The dataset comprised deeply sampled blood TCRbeta repertoires from subjects exposed to, actively infected with, or recovered from COVID-19. The repertoires were made available in a free public database intended to serve as a resource for research on the immune response to SARS-CoV-2. Samples came from the ongoing ImmuneRACE study (first 160 participants) plus 1,254 subjects from 6 global collaborators. Nearly every sample came with metadata listing a de-identified subject ID, COVID-19 status, age in years and sex. Where available, HLA class I and class II types were taken from metadata supplied by the sample provider and were not determined by assay-based typing. The full study reports these points: How much clinical and demographic metadata was included differed by source and by participant, and the metadata was provided uncurated.

As concerns this clone: What antigen it recognizes has not been identified. Within one base of it there is no much larger clone, and no base qualities were kept.

Each collaborating institution followed its own protocols to collect whole blood in K2EDTA tubes. For TCRbeta analysis, collaborators shipped samples in one of three forms: frozen whole blood, isolated PBMCs, or DNA extracted from either of those sample types. From a lookup of the germline V gene (reference sequence), CDR1 and CDR2 are SEHNR and FQNEAQ. The CDR3 holds 15 amino acids from the cysteine to the phenylalanine. CDR3 DNA only is kept here, 45 bases in frame from base 1. V lost 6 bases and J lost 5 bases, and the count of bases not matched to a germline gene is 11. TCRbeta CDR3 regions were amplified from genomic DNA using the immunoSEQ Assay, a bias-controlled multiplex PCR. The source study handled its data this way. The number of nucleated cells in each sample was estimated from the amplification of reference gene primers within the assay. To quantify the absolute abundance of each unique TCRbeta CDR3 rearrangement, sequence reads were collapsed and filtered. For each sample, productive Simpson clonality was calculated by taking the square root of Simpson's diversity index across productive rearrangements. The clones in this table, taken by TCRdb from immuneACCESS, are in-frame only. Not every clone is retained; where verified, under half of the shortfall comes from an unresolved V gene, and the cause of the rest is unknown. Clone size and V and J calls were adopted from that table, with D and trimming inferred from the DNA. This sample is represented by about 170,000 clones; roughly nine tenths of them were singletons. Of the sample, approximately 3.5% is held by the ten largest clones.

The receptor was derived from a man aged 70 or older with acute or convalescent COVID-19. The sample consisted of peripheral blood. The chain is encoded by TRBV7-9 joined to TRBJ2-5; 8 bases in the middle match TRBD2. The sequenced DNA is TGTGCCAGCAGTCGACTAGCGTCAGTTAGGGAGACCCAGTACTTC. It encodes CASSRLASVRETQYF.